This TCR beta chain was sequenced during a study of blood T cell repertoires in COVID-19. Study as a whole: Acute and convalescent COVID-19 specimens originated in the United States, Italy and Spain. From T cells, B-cell-depleted T cells, or PBMCs came the material, which was cDNA or gDNA.

V shed 3 bases, J shed 5 bases, and the junction held 4 bases outside the gene matches. Germline loops: CDR1 SNHLY, CDR2 FYNNEI. CDR3 length: 14 residues. Authors' data handling: Nucleated cell number was recorded as an estimate derived from reference gene primer amplification. Produced via immunoSEQ multiplex PCR; TCRdb's table is partial and in-frame only. V and J calls and clone size are copied from that table; D and trimming were computed from the DNA. This sample has tens of thousands of clones, with approximately 85% found just once. Seattle's enrolled individuals joined amid active infection and were then monitored longitudinally.

This chain joins TRBV2 and TRBJ2-5; 9 bases match TRBD2. This receptor was obtained from a woman older than 75 with COVID-19, enrolled during active disease. The sequenced sample was peripheral blood. The CDR3 DNA sequence: TGTGCCAGCAGTGACTCTAGCGGGATCGAGACCCAGTACTTC. This encodes CASSDSSGIETQYF.